What follows are 3 T cell receptor beta chains derived from one specimen sequenced in a study of molecular identifiers for immune sequencing clone quantification (dated by TCRdb to the late 2010s). The library was built by means of PCR. The instrument given in TCRdb is Illumina HiSeq 4000. TCRdb reprocessing: public reads trimmed at Q25 with fastp, clones called with MiXCR, in-frame beta chains kept. Every entry covers one CDR3 protein and lists the most common genes and DNA from its rows. This sample holds approximately 550,000 distinct CDR3 sequences; roughly 23% were observed only once. The biggest ten clones account for around 0.84% of the sample. Sequencing was performed on naive CD8+ T cells from blood, with Jurkat cell RNA spiked in. This sample's cell subset or site label indicates: FACS-sorted CD8+CD4-CCR7+CD45RA+ naive T cells. These receptors came from a human donor in good health. Some libraries in this study had Jurkat cell RNA spiked in.

The chain uses TRBV4-3 and TRBJ2-1; the D gene is possibly TRBD1 (5 bases). Trimming took off 1 base at V and 6 bases at J, with 13 bases between the two ends. The CDR3 is 15 amino acids. Germline CDR1 is LGHNA and CDR2 is YSLEER. The CDR3 here is CASSQVVQGRNEQFF. In DNA form, the CDR3 reads TGCGCCAGCAGCCAAGTAGTCCAGGGCCGCAATGAGCAGTTCTTC.

The V call is TRBV12-3 or TRBV12-4, the J call TRBJ2-3; the match to TRBD1 covers 10 bases. CDR3 length: 16 residues. Trimming removed 3 bases from V and 2 bases from J; junction bases left unmatched: 5. CDR3 in DNA: TGTGCCAGCAGTTTTTACGGGACAGGGGACACAGATACGCAGTATTTT. Protein sequence: CASSFYGTGDTDTQYF.

Points on this clonotype: This could be a read error, since a much larger clone is one nucleotide away. V is TRBV4-3 and J is TRBJ1-3; D unresolved. This CDR3 is built from 15 residues. Germline lookup yields CDR1 LGHNA and CDR2 YSLEER. The chain's CDR3 is CASGQDMSSGNTIYF. The CDR3 DNA sequence: TGCGCCAGCGGCCAAGATATGAGCTCTGGAAACACCATATATTTT.